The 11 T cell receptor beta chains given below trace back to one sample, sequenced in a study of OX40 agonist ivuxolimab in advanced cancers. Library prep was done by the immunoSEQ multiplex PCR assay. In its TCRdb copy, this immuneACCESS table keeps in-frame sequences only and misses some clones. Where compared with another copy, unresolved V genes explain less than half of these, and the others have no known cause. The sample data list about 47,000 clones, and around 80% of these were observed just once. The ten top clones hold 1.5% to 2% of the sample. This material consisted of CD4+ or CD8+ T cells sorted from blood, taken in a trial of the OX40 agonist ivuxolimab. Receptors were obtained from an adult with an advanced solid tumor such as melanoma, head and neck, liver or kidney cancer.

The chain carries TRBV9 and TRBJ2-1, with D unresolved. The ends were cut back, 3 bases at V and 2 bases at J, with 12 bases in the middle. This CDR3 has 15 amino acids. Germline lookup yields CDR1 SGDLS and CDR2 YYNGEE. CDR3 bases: TGTGCCAGCAGCGGGCTCGACTTTGCCTACAATGAGCAGTTCTTC. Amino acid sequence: CASSGLDFAYNEQFF.

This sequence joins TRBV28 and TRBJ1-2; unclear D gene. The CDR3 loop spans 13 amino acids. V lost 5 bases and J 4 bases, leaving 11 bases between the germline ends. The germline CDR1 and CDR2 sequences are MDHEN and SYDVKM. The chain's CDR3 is CASSPRSGYGYTF. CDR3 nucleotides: TGTGCCAGCAGTCCTCGATCAGGCTATGGCTACACCTTC.

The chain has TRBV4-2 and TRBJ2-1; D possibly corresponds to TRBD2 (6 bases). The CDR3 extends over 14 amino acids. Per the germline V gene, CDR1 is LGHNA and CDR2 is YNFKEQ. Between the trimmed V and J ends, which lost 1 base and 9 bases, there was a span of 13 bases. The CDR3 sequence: CASSQAGTFSEQFF. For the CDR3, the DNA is TGTGCCAGCAGCCAAGCTGGGACTTTCAGTGAGCAGTTCTTC.

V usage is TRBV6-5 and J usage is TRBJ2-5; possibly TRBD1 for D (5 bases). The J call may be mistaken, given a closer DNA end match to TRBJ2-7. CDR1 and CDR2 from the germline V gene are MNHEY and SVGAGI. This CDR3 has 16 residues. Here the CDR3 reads CASSSVTERGSYEQYF. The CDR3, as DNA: TGTGCCAGCAGTTCGGTCACCGAAAGGGGATCCTACGAGCAGTACTTC.

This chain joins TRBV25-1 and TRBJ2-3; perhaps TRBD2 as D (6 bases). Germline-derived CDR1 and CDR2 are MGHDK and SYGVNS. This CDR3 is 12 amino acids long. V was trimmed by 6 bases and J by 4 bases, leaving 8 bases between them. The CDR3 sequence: CASREGADTQYF. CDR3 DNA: TGTGCCAGCAGGGAGGGTGCAGATACGCAGTATTTT.

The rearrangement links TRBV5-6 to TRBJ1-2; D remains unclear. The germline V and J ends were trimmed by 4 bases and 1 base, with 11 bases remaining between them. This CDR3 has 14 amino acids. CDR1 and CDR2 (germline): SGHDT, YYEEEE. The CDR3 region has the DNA TGTGCCAGCAGCCCCAGAAATCGTAACTATGGCTACACCTTC. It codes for CASSPRNRNYGYTF. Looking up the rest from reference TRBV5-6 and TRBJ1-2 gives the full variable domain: DAGVTQSPTHLIKTRGQQVTLRCSPKSGHDTVSWYQQALGQGPQFIFQYYEEEERQRGNFPDRFSGHQFPNYSSELNVNALLLGDSALYLCASSPRNRNYGYTFGSGTRLTVV.

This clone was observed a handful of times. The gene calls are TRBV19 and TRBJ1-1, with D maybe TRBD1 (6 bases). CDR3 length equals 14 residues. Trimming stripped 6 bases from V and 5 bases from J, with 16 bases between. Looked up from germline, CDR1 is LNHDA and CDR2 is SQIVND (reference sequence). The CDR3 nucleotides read TGTGCCAGTAGGGATCGGGGGCTTCTGACTGAAGCTTTCTTT. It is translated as CASRDRGLLTEAFF.

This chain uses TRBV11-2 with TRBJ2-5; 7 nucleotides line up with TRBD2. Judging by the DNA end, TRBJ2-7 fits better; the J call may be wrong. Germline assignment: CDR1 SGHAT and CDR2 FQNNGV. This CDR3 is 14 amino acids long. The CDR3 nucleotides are TGTGCCAGCAGCTTGGGGGGGACGGGATCCGAGCAGTACTTC. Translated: CASSLGGTGSEQYF.

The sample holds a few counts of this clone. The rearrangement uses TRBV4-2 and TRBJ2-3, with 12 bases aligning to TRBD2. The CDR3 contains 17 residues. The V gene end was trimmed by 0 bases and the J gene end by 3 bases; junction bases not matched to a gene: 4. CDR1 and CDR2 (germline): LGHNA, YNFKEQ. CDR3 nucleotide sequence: TGTGCCAGCAGCCAAGAGCTAGCGGGAGGGGGTACAGATACGCAGTATTTT. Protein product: CASSQELAGGGTDTQYF.

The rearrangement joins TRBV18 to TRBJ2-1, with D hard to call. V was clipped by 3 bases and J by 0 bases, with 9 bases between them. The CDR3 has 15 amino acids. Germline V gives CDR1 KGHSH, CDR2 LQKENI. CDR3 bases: TGTGCCAGCTCACCGGCCCTGGTCTCCTACAATGAGCAGTTCTTC. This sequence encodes CASSPALVSYNEQFF.

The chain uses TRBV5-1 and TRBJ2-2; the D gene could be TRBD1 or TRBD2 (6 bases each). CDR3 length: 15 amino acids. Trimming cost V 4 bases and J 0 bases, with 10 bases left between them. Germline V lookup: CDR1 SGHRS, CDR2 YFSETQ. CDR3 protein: CASSAGHSNTGELFF. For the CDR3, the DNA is TGCGCCAGCAGCGCGGGACATTCGAACACCGGGGAGCTGTTTTTT.